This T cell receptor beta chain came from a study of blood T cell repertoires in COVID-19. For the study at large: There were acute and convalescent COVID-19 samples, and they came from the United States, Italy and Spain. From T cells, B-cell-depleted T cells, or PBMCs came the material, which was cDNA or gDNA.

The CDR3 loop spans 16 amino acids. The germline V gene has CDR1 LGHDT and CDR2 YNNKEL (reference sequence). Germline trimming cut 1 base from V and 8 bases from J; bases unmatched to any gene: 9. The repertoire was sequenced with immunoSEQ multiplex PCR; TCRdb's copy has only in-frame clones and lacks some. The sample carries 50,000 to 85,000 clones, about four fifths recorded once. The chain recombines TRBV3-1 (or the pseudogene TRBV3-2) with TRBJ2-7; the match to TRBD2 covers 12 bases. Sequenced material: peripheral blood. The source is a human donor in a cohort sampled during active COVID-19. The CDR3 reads CASSQAPGGLAGQQYF. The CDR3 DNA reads TGTGCCAGCAGCCAAGCCCCGGGGGGACTAGCGGGCCAGCAGTACTTC.